The present entry profiles one T cell receptor (beta chain) with its context. The V end lost 10 bases, the J end lost 3 bases, and 18 bases lay between the germline ends. Germline loops: CDR1 SGHNT, CDR2 YENEEA. The CDR3 loop spans 14 amino acids. This entry belongs to a study of cytomegalovirus exposure and HLA in healthy donors. Looking at the study overall: Findings of an earlier analysis included roughly 110 million unique TCR beta sequences from roughly 190 million T cells.

The PCR employed 60 Vbeta primers together with 13 Jbeta primers. Sequencing used immunoSEQ multiplex PCR; TCRdb keeps in-frame clones, though not all of them. Here the sample spans some 180,000 clones, 79% being singletons. The sequenced sample was PBMCs. The TCR was taken from a woman aged 25 to 39 in good health and CMV-seropositive. The rearrangement joins TRBV11-3 to TRBJ2-5; D might be TRBD2 (6 bases). CDR3 bases: TGTGCCACCAACGGACGGGAGTCCGAAGAGACCCAGTACTTC. Translating it yields CATNGRESEETQYF.